The 27 T cell receptor beta chains below were found in one sample sequenced in a study of shared clonotypes between healthy human individuals. The data were produced by immunoSEQ multiplex PCR, yet TCRdb's version contains in-frame clones alone and is incomplete. The sample includes under 750,000 clones, roughly 72% of them seen just once. The sample taken for sequencing was memory CD4+ T cells sorted from blood. Subset reported: CD45RA-negative fraction. These receptors came from a woman aged 30 to 39 in good health.

This chain joins TRBV28 and TRBJ2-1; 15 positions match TRBD2. The CDR3 has 17 residues. Per germline, CDR1 MDHEN and CDR2 SYDVKM. Trimming removed 5 bases from V and 13 bases from J; junction bases left unmatched: 15. In nucleotides, the CDR3 is TGTGCCAGCAGTACCGGGACTAGCGGGAGGCAAAGTGGCTATCAGTTCTTC. It codes for CASSTGTSGRQSGYQFF.

The chain has TRBV7-8 and TRBJ1-3, with D tentatively TRBD1 (5 bases). The length of the CDR3 is 14 residues. Deletions cut 3 bases from V and 7 bases from J, with 13 bases between. Germline CDR1 and CDR2: SGHVS and FQNEAQ. DNA for the CDR3: TGTGCCAGCAGCTTGGAACCCGGGGGGAACACCATATATTTT. Translated: CASSLEPGGNTIYF.

J is TRBJ2-4 and V is TRBV19; 14 nucleotides match TRBD2. The J segment lost 5 bases and the V segment lost 8 bases, leaving 11 bases of the junction unmatched. The CDR3 length is 17 residues. The germline gives CDR1 LNHDA, CDR2 SQIVND (reference sequence). The CDR3 sequence: CASARLAGGQQENIQYF. CDR3 bases: TGTGCCAGTGCCCGACTAGCGGGAGGGCAGCAGGAAAACATTCAGTACTTC.

The gene calls are TRBV2 and TRBJ1-1; no clear D. The CDR3 contains 15 residues. CDR1 SNHLY and CDR2 FYNNEI come from the germline V gene. With 2 bases removed from V and 0 bases from J, the gap between germline ends came to 10 bases. As DNA, the CDR3 is TGTGCCAGCAGTGAACAAATGATCATGAACACTGAAGCTTTCTTT. Encoded protein: CASSEQMIMNTEAFF.

This chain links TRBV7-2 with TRBJ1-4, with unresolved D. This CDR3 contains 15 residues. Germline V gene lookup returns CDR1 SGHTA and CDR2 FQGNSA. Trimming removed 1 base from V and 2 bases from J, with 8 bases in between. The CDR3 is CASSLGPGTNEKLFF. CDR3 DNA sequence: TGTGCCAGCAGCTTAGGCCCCGGTACTAATGAAAAACTGTTTTTT.

This clone appeared a few times. This chain uses TRBV28 with TRBJ1-2; possibly TRBD1 for D (5 bases). The CDR3 consists of 14 residues. Trimming shortened V by 4 bases and J by 7 bases, and 16 bases separated the two germline ends. Germline V gene lookup returns CDR1 MDHEN and CDR2 SYDVKM. The CDR3 is CASSSVLKGAGYTF. For the CDR3, the DNA is TGTGCCAGCAGTTCGGTCTTAAAAGGGGCTGGCTACACCTTC.

The V call is TRBV27, the J call TRBJ2-5, with a possible D match to TRBD1 (5 bases). The germline V gene encodes CDR1 MNHEY and CDR2 SMNVEV (reference sequence). CDR3 size: 14 residues. Trimming shortened V by 4 bases and J by 4 bases, and 13 bases separated the two germline ends. CDR3: CASSSRRVSETQYF. CDR3 DNA: TGTGCCAGCAGTTCCCGCAGGGTGTCAGAGACCCAGTACTTC.

The chain employs TRBV28 and TRBJ2-5; 8 bases are a match to TRBD1. The CDR3 consists of 13 residues. J lost 4 bases, V lost 5 bases, and 3 bases had no gene match. From germline, CDR1 is MDHEN and CDR2 SYDVKM. This CDR3 is CASSLTGGETQYF. CDR3 nucleotides: TGTGCCAGCAGTCTTACAGGGGGAGAGACCCAGTACTTC.

There are a few counts of this clone. The rearrangement links TRBV7-2 to TRBJ2-1, with 12 bases identical to TRBD2. V was pared by 2 bases and J by 8 bases, with 13 bases of the junction left unmatched. CDR3 length: 18 residues. The V gene's germline CDR1 is SGHTA and CDR2 FQGNSA. CDR3 residues: CASSLSSLGLAGGHEQFF. DNA for the CDR3: TGTGCCAGCAGCTTAAGCTCTCTCGGGCTAGCGGGAGGGCATGAGCAGTTCTTC.

Of note for this clone: Other nucleotide sequences in the sample specify the same CDR3. This chain joins TRBV6-1 and TRBJ2-1, with no clear D. Per the germline V gene, CDR1 is MNHNS and CDR2 is SASEGT. Trimming removed 1 base from V and 5 bases from J, with 6 bases in between. CDR3 size: 13 residues. Here the CDR3 reads CASSEEADNEQFF. DNA for the CDR3: TGTGCCAGCAGTGAAGAGGCAGACAATGAGCAGTTCTTC.

This clone was observed a few times. This sequence joins TRBV6-1 and TRBJ2-7; perhaps TRBD2 as D (6 bases). The CDR3 consists of 15 residues. The germline V and J ends were trimmed by 0 bases and 7 bases, with 16 bases remaining between them. CDR1 and CDR2 from the germline V gene are MNHNS and SASEGT. CDR3 sequence reads: CASSEALLGGREQYF. Written as DNA, the CDR3 is TGTGCCAGCAGTGAAGCGCTTCTGGGGGGACGAGAGCAGTACTTC.

The rearrangement uses TRBV19 and TRBJ1-1; tentatively, D is TRBD1 (5 bases). Germline values: CDR1 LNHDA, CDR2 SQIVND (reference sequence). The CDR3 is 12 residues long. Trimming took off 4 bases at V and 5 bases at J, with 8 bases between the two ends. DNA of the CDR3: TGTGCCAGTAGTACCAGGGCGACTGAAGCTTTCTTT. Protein: CASSTRATEAFF.

The CDR3 DNA reads TGTGCCAGCAGCTTGGGAAGCGGACGCCCTAATGAAAAACTGTTTTTT. Encoded protein: CASSLGSGRPNEKLFF. The genes are TRBV5-4 and TRBJ1-4; D is unresolved. The CDR3 has 16 amino acids. Germline V gene data show CDR1 as SGHNT and CDR2 as YYREEE (reference sequence). The V and J ends lost 0 bases and 3 bases respectively, with 12 bases between them.

The chain employs TRBV30 and TRBJ2-1, with unresolved D. The CDR3 contains 12 residues. Germline V gene data show CDR1 as GTSNPN and CDR2 as SVGIG (reference sequence). V was trimmed by 2 bases and J by 5 bases, leaving 7 bases between them. The CDR3 nucleotides read TGTGCCTGGAGTCGACGGCACAATGAGCAGTTCTTC. Translated: CAWSRRHNEQFF. The full variable domain, in which reference TRBV30 and TRBJ2-1 provide the parts outside the CDR3, is SQTIHQWPATLVQPVGSPLSLECTVEGTSNPNLYWYRQAAGRGLQLLFYSVGIGQISSEVPQNLSASRPQDRQFILSSKKLLLSDSGFYLCAWSRRHNEQFFGPGTRLTVL.

The rearrangement joins TRBV7-2 to TRBJ1-1; D not resolved. Germline loops: CDR1 SGHTA, CDR2 FQGNSA. V was pared by 5 bases and J by 4 bases, with 11 bases between. The CDR3 sequence is 13 residues long. CDR3 amino acids: CASSPTRATEAFF. The CDR3 coding sequence is TGTGCCAGCAGCCCTACGCGGGCCACTGAAGCTTTCTTT.

This chain connects TRBV5-1 to TRBJ2-1; TRBD2 agrees at 10 bases. CDR1 and CDR2 (germline): SGHRS, YFSETQ. The CDR3 is 15 residues long. V was clipped by 2 bases and J by 9 bases; unmatched bases: 8. The CDR3 protein is CASSFTSGNQGEQFF. The CDR3 DNA reads as TGCGCCAGCAGCTTTACTAGCGGGAACCAGGGTGAGCAGTTCTTC.

In its sample, this clone was seen a few times. J is TRBJ1-3 and V is TRBV6-1; a possible D gene is TRBD1 (6 bases). V was clipped by 6 bases and J by 3 bases, with 15 bases between them. CDR1 MNHNS and CDR2 SASEGT come from the germline V gene. CDR3 length equals 15 residues. The CDR3 here is CASRVQGFVGNTIYF. DNA for the CDR3: TGTGCCAGCAGGGTACAGGGATTTGTTGGAAACACCATATATTTT.

The rearrangement links TRBV12-2 to TRBJ1-2; TRBD1, the D gene given by the table, was not confirmed from the DNA. TRBV12-2 is reported as a pseudogene. There are 13 residues in the CDR3. DNA of the CDR3: TGTGCAAGTCGCCCTACAGGCCTCGACGGCTACACCTTC. It specifies CASRPTGLDGYTF.

J is TRBJ2-2 and V is TRBV30; D might be TRBD1 (6 bases). The CDR3 contains 13 residues. Trimming cost V 2 bases and J 6 bases, with 10 bases left between them. Germline CDR1 is GTSNPN and CDR2 is SVGIG (reference sequence). Here the CDR3 DNA reads TGTGCCTGGAGTCTCAGGGGCGCCGGGGAGCTGTTTTTT. This sequence encodes CAWSLRGAGELFF.

V and J are TRBV5-1 and TRBJ1-1; 7 bases fit TRBD1. Germline V gene lookup returns CDR1 SGHRS and CDR2 YFSETQ. Trimming at V came to 5 bases and at J to 3 bases, leaving 10 bases not matched to a gene. The CDR3 totals 15 residues. CDR3 coding DNA: TGCGCCAGCAGTAGGATCAGGGGGGGACACACTGAAGCTTTCTTT. The encoded protein is CASSRIRGGHTEAFF.

V is TRBV7-2 and J is TRBJ2-3; D may match TRBD1 or TRBD2 (5 bases each). CDR1 SGHTA and CDR2 FQGNSA come from the germline V gene. This CDR3 contains 19 residues. V lost 6 bases, J lost 5 bases, and 30 bases lay in between. The CDR3 loop reads CASSLKRGAPIGHRDTQYF. In nucleotides, the CDR3 is TGTGCCAGCAGTCTAAAACGAGGGGCGCCCATCGGTCACAGAGATACGCAGTATTTT. The full variable domain, rest sourced from reference TRBV7-2 and TRBJ2-3, is GAGVSQSPSNKVTEKGKDVELRCDPISGHTALYWYRQSLGQGLEFLIYFQGNSAPDKSGLPSDRFSAERTGGSVSTLTIQRTQQEDSAVYLCASSLKRGAPIGHRDTQYFGPGTRLTVL.

This clone appeared once. This chain connects TRBV5-4 to TRBJ2-7, with a tentative D call TRBD2 (6 bases). CDR3 length equals 14 residues. Trimming shortened V by 4 bases and J by 6 bases, and 17 bases separated the two germline ends. Germline-derived CDR1 and CDR2 are SGHNT and YYREEE (reference sequence). The CDR3 protein is CASSMWGTSGEQYF. The DNA for the CDR3 is TGTGCCAGCAGCATGTGGGGGACTTCTGGCGAGCAGTACTTC.

The chain carries TRBV4-1 and TRBJ1-2; D not certain. V was cut by 0 bases and J by 2 bases, with 10 bases left in between. Germline loops: CDR1 MGHRA, CDR2 YSYEKL. The CDR3 sequence is 15 residues long. The CDR3 loop is CASSQDVAINYGYTF. CDR3 nucleotide sequence: TGCGCCAGCAGCCAAGATGTCGCGATAAACTATGGCTACACCTTC.

This clone qualifies as medium-sized (0.01 to 0.1%). The V and J genes are TRBV7-3 and TRBJ2-1, with TRBD1 identical over 7 bases. Germline values: CDR1 SGHTA, CDR2 FQGTGA. This CDR3 spans 12 amino acids. V lost 3 bases and J lost 8; bases outside the gene matches: 1. CDR3 residues: CASSFDRDEQFF. The DNA of the CDR3 is TGTGCCAGCAGCTTCGACAGGGATGAGCAGTTCTTC.

The table lists this clone with a few counts. The chain recombines TRBV28 with TRBJ2-1; 9 nucleotides agree with TRBD2. The V gene's germline CDR1 is MDHEN and CDR2 SYDVKM. The CDR3 extends over 15 amino acids. The trim removed 11 bases at V and 9 bases at J, leaving 17 bases unmatched. In DNA, the CDR3 is TGTGCCTGGGGGCTGAGGCGGGAGGGGATTAGTGAGCAGTTCTTC. Translated: CAWGLRREGISEQFF.

This clone was seen only a few times. The rearrangement links TRBV6-5 to TRBJ2-7; 10 bases agree with TRBD2. CDR3 size: 15 residues. With V trimmed by 4 bases and J by 9 bases, 12 bases remained unmatched. The germline CDR1 and CDR2 sequences are MNHEY and SVGAGI. The CDR3 sequence is CASSSEREGFGVQYF. The CDR3 nucleotides are TGTGCCAGCAGTTCCGAGCGGGAGGGGTTTGGCGTGCAGTACTTC.

This chain uses TRBV6-1 with TRBJ1-3; unclear D gene. The germline CDR1 and CDR2 sequences are MNHNS and SASEGT. There are 13 residues in the CDR3. The V end was cut by 6 bases, the J end by 5 bases, with 11 bases between. The CDR3, as DNA: TGTGCCAGCAGGTACCTAAATAGAAACACCATATATTTT. Translating gives CASRYLNRNTIYF.